The 2 T cell receptor beta chains given below trace back to one sample, sequenced in a study of post-analysis software for immune sequencing data (dated by TCRdb to between 2014 and 2017). Points the paper makes about the study in general: Significantly higher frequencies in patients than in controls were found for roughly 5 TRBV segments, including TRBV5-6, TRBV5-1 and TRBV20-1.

Which antigens these TCRs recognize remains unknown. Library prep was done by PCR. The sequencer listed for this sample is Illumina HiSeq 2500. To reduce PCR and sequencing biases, unique molecular identifiers were incorporated into the TCR beta cDNA libraries. In-frame beta chains were kept once TCRdb had trimmed the public reads at Q25 with fastp and called clones with MiXCR. Each CDR3 protein appears once, grouped with its most common genes and DNA. The sample includes around 710,000 distinct CDR3 sequences, with more than 45% observed a single time. Of the sample, 4.9% falls within the top ten clones. Sequences were obtained from blood. The receptors come from a girl aged 5 to 17 with multiple sclerosis.

The chain links TRBV5-1 to TRBJ2-7, with 9 bases lining up with TRBD1. Germline V gene data show CDR1 as SGHRS and CDR2 as YFSETQ. CDR3 size: 17 residues. V lost 0 bases, J lost 3 bases, and 10 bases stayed unmatched. CDR3 sequence: CASSLVWRRDRVYEQYF. The CDR3 nucleotides are TGCGCCAGCAGCTTGGTCTGGCGGCGGGACAGGGTCTACGAGCAGTACTTC.

Of note for this clonotype: The germline gene is not matched at one end of the junction; a read error may be the cause. V and J are TRBV20-1 and TRBJ2-7; 7 positions match TRBD2. This CDR3 has 14 residues. Germline CDR1 DFQATT, CDR2 SNEGSKA (reference sequence). In DNA, the CDR3 is TGCAGTGCTAGGATCGCGGGAGTAATCGACGAGCAGTGCTTC. Residues: CSARIAGVIDEQCF.